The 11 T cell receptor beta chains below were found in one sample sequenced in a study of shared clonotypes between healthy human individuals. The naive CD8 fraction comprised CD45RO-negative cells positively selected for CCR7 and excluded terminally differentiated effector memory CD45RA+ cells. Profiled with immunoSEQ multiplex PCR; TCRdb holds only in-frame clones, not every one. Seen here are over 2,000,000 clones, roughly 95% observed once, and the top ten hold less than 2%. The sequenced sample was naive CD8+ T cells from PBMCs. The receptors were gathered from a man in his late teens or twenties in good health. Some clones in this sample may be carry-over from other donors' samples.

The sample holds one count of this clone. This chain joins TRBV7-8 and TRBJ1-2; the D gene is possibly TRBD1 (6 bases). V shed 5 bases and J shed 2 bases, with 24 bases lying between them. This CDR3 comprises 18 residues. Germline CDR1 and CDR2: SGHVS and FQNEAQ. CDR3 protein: CASSILGVTPGVNYGYTF. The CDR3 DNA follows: TGTGCCAGCAGCATCCTCGGAGTCACTCCAGGGGTCAACTATGGCTACACCTTC.

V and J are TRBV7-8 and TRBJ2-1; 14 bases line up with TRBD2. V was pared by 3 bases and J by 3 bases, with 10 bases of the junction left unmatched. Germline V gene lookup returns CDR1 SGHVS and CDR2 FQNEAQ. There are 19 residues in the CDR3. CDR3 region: CASSFGLAGGPPHYNEQFF. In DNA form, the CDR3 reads TGTGCCAGCAGCTTCGGACTAGCGGGAGGCCCTCCTCACTACAATGAGCAGTTCTTC.

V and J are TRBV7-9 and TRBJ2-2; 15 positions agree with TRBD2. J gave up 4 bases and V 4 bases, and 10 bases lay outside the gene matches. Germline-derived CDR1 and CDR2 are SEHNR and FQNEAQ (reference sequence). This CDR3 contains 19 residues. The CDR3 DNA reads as TGTGCCAGCAGCTCCGCTCGGACTAGCGGGAGGGCCACCACCGGGGAGCTGTTTTTT. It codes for CASSSARTSGRATTGELFF.

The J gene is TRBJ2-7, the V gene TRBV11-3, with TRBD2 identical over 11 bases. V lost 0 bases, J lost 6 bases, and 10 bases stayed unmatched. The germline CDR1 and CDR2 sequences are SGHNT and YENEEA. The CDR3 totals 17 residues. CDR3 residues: CASSLDLILAGGGEQYF. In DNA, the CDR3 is TGTGCCAGCAGCTTAGATCTTATCCTAGCGGGAGGCGGCGAGCAGTACTTC.

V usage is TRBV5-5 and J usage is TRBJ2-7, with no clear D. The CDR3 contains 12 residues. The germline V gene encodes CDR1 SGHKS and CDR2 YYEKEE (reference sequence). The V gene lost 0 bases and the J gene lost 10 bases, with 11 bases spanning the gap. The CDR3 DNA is TGTGCCAGCAGCTTGGGGGGTTTACAACAGTACTTC. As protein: CASSLGGLQQYF.

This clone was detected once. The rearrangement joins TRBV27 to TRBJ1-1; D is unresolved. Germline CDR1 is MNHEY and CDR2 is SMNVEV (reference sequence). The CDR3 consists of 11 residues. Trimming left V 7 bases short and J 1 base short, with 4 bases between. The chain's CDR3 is CASKTNTEAFF. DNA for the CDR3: TGTGCCAGCAAAACGAACACTGAAGCTTTCTTT.

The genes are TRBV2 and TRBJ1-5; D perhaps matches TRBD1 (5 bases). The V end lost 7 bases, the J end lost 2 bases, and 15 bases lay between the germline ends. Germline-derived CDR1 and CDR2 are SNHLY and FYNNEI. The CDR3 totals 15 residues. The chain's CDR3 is CASNPFRVGNQPQHF. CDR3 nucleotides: TGTGCCAGCAACCCCTTCAGGGTCGGCAATCAGCCCCAGCATTTT. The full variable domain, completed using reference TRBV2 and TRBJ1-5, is EPEVTQTPSHQVTQMGQEVILRCVPISNHLYFYWYRQILGQKVEFLVSFYNNEISEKSEIFDDQFSVERPDGSNFTLKIRSTKLEDSAMYFCASNPFRVGNQPQHFGDGTRLSIL.

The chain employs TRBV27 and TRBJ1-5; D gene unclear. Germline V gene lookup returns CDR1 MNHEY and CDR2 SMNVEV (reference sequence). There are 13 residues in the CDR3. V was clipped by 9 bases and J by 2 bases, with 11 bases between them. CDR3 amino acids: CARTTVCNQPQHF. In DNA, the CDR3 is TGTGCCAGAACAACAGTGTGCAATCAGCCCCAGCATTTT.

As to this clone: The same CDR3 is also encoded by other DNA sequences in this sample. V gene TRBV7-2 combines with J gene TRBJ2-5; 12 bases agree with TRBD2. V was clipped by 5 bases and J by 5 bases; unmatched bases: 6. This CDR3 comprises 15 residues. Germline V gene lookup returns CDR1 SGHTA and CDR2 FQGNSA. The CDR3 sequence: CASSLTSGSGETQYF. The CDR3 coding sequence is TGTGCCAGCAGCCTGACTAGCGGGAGCGGGGAGACCCAGTACTTC.

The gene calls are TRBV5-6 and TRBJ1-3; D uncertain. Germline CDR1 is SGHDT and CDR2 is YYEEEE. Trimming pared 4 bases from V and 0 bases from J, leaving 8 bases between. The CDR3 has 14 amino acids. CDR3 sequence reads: CASSQGGSGNTIYF. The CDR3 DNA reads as TGTGCCAGCAGCCAAGGCGGCTCTGGAAACACCATATATTTT.

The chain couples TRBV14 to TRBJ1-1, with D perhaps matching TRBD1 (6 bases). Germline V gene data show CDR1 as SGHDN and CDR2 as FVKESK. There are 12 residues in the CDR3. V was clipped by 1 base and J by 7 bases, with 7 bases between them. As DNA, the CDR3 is TGTGCCAGCAGCCAAGGGACAGTTGAAGCTTTCTTT. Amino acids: CASSQGTVEAFF.